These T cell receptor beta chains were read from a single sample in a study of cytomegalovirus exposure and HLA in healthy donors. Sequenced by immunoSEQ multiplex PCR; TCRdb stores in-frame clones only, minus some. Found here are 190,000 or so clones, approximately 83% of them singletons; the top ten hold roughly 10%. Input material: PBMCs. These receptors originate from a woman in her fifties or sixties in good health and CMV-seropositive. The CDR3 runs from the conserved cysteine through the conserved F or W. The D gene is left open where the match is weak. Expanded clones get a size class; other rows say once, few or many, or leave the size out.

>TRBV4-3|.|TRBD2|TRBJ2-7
CASSRTAGGPYEQYF
TGCGCCAGCAGCCGAACGGCGGGGGGACCCTACGAGCAGTACTTC
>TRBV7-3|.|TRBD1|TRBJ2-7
CASSPRQGAREQYF
TGTGCCAGCAGCCCCAGACAGGGGGCGCGCGAGCAGTACTTC
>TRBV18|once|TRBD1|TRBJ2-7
CASSSSGTDSYEQYF
TGTGCCAGCTCGTCCTCCGGGACAGACTCCTACGAGCAGTACTTC
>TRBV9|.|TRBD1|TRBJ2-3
CASSPHQTGTTDTQYF
TGTGCCAGCAGCCCCCATCAGACAGGGACCACAGATACGCAGTATTTT
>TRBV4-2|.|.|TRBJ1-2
CASSQVAGDGYTF
TGTGCCAGCAGCCAAGTCGCGGGCGATGGCTACACCTTC
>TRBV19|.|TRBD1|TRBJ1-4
CASSPGQASATNEKLFF
TGTGCCAGTAGTCCGGGACAGGCAAGTGCAACTAATGAAAAACTGTTTTTT
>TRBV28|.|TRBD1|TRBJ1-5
CASSLSDREAQHF
TGTGCCAGCAGTTTGTCTGACAGGGAAGCCCAGCATTTT
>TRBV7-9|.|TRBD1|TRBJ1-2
CASSLVLTGSYGYTF
TGTGCCAGCAGCTTAGTACTGACAGGGAGCTATGGCTACACCTTC
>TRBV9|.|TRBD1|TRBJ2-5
CASSAQIGTGETQYF
TGTGCCAGCAGCGCCCAAATCGGGACAGGGGAGACCCAGTACTTC
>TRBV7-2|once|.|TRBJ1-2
CASSLGRAHYGYTF
TGTGCCAGCAGCTTAGGCAGGGCCCATTATGGCTACACCTTC
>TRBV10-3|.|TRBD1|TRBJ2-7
CAISEGDSQYF
TGTGCCATCAGTGAAGGGGACAGCCAGTACTTC
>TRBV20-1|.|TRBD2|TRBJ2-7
CSFRGDYEQYF
TGCAGCTTCCGGGGGGATTACGAGCAGTACTTC
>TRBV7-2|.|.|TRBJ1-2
CASSPPGTPYGYTF
TGTGCCAGCAGCCCCCCCGGGACACCCTATGGCTACACCTTC
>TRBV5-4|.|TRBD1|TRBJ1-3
CASSLVGQGNTIYF
TGTGCCAGCAGCTTGGTTGGACAGGGCAACACCATATATTTT
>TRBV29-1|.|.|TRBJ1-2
CSVDPTEVYGYTF
TGCAGCGTTGACCCGACAGAAGTCTATGGCTACACCTTC
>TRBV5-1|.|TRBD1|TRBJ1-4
CASSPTTGGREKLFF
TGCGCCAGCAGCCCAACGACAGGGGGCAGAGAAAAACTGTTTTTT
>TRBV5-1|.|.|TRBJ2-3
CASSSGTLDTQYF
TGCGCCAGCAGCTCCGGGACTTTGGATACGCAGTATTTT
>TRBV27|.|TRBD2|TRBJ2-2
CASSLFALAGYTGELFF
TGTGCCAGCAGTTTATTTGCACTAGCGGGTTACACCGGGGAGCTGTTTTTT
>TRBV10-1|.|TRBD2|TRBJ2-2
CASRVGGGSGQRPAGELFF
TGCGCCAGCAGGGTGGGGGGGGGAAGCGGCCAGCGGCCAGCCGGGGAGCTGTTTTTT
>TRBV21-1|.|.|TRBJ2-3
CASSKLQGQDTQYF
TGTGCCAGCAGCAAATTGCAGGGGCAAGATACGCAGTATTTT
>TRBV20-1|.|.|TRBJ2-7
CSASRGNEQYF
TGCAGTGCTAGTCGGGGGAACGAGCAGTACTTC
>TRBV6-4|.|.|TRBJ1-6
CASSDQGFSSPLHF
TGTGCCAGCAGTGACCAGGGATTTAGTTCACCCCTCCACTTT
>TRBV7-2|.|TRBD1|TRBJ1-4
CASRGGAGGQEKLFF
TGTGCCAGCAGGGGGGGGGCAGGGGGCCAGGAAAAACTGTTTTTT
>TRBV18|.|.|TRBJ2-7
CASSPSRVYEQYF
TGTGCCAGCTCGCCGAGCAGGGTCTACGAGCAGTACTTC
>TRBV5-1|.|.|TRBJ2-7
CASSAGSGYEQYF
TGCGCCAGCAGCGCCGGCAGCGGATACGAGCAGTACTTC
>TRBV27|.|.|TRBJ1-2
CASSHGTTNYGYTF
TGTGCCAGCAGTCACGGGACAACTAACTATGGCTACACCTTC
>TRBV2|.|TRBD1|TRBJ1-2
CASRRTGGYTF
TGTGCCAGCAGGCGGACAGGTGGCTACACCTTC
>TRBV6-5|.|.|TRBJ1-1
CASSYTTANTEAFF
TGTGCCAGCAGTTACACGACAGCGAACACTGAAGCTTTCTTT
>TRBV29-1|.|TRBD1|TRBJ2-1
CSAGGQGNEQFF
TGCAGCGCTGGGGGACAGGGGAATGAGCAGTTCTTC
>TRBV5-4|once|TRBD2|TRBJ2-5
CASSLESGGTQETQYF
TGTGCCAGCAGCTTAGAAAGCGGGGGGACGCAAGAGACCCAGTACTTC
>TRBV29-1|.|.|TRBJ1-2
CSVNTAVGYTF
TGCAGCGTTAATACGGCGGTTGGCTACACCTTC
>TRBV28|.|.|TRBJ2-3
CASSSLDLRTSTDTQYF
TGTGCCAGCAGTTCCCTCGACCTCAGGACTAGCACAGATACGCAGTATTTT
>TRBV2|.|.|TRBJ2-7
CASKAGTNIYEQYF
TGTGCCAGCAAGGCCGGGACAAATATTTACGAGCAGTACTTC
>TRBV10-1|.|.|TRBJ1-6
CASSCQGKRGNSPLHF
TGCGCCAGCAGTTGTCAGGGGAAGAGGGGGAATTCACCCCTCCACTTT
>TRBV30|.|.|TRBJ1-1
CAWSPRGLSEAFF
TGTGCCTGGAGCCCCCGAGGGCTCTCTGAAGCTTTCTTT
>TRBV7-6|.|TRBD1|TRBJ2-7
CASSLGTGYPYEQYF
TGTGCCAGCAGCTTAGGGACAGGGTATCCCTACGAGCAGTACTTC
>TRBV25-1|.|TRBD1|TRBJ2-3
CASSEYRAGGGKNTQYF
TGTGCCAGCAGTGAATATAGGGCAGGGGGTGGAAAAAATACGCAGTATTTT
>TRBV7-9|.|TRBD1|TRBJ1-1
CASSPVGQGGREAFF
TGTGCCAGCAGCCCTGTCGGACAGGGCGGGCGGGAAGCTTTCTTT
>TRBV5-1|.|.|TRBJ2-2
CASSLGEYTGELFF
TGCGCCAGCAGCTTGGGCGAGTACACCGGGGAGCTGTTTTTT
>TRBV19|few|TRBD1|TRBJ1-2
CASTRIAGTGNYGYTF
TGTGCCAGTACCCGAATCGCCGGGACAGGGAACTATGGCTACACCTTC
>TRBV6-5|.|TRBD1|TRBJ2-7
CASSRGQVAYEQYF
TGTGCCAGCAGTCGCGGACAGGTGGCCTACGAGCAGTACTTC
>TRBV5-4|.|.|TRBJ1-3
CASSLWGPGNTIYF
TGTGCCAGCAGCCTTTGGGGGCCTGGAAACACCATATATTTT
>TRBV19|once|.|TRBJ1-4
CASSIGPGEKLFF
TGTGCCAGTAGTATAGGGCCGGGGGAAAAACTGTTTTTT
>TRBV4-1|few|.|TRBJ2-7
CASSPPSRSYEQYF
TGCGCCAGCAGCCCTCCCTCGCGCTCCTACGAGCAGTACTTC
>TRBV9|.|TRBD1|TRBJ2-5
CASSVQDRPSETQYF
TGTGCCAGCAGCGTTCAGGACAGGCCTTCGGAGACCCAGTACTTC
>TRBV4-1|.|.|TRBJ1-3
CASSQEFTVSGNTIYF
TGCGCCAGCAGCCAAGAATTTACAGTCTCTGGAAACACCATATATTTT
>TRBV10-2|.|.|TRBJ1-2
CASTSGTDYGYTF
TGCGCCAGCACCTCCGGGACTGACTATGGCTACACCTTC
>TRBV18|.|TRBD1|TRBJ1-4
CASSLQGFSAANEKLFF
TGTGCCAGCTCACTACAGGGGTTCTCAGCGGCTAATGAAAAACTGTTTTTT